The 24 T cell receptor beta chains in this list originate from one sample, sequenced in a study of blood T cells in healthy people across ages. A second PCR, run for roughly 7 to 11 cycles, used a sample-barcoded 5' primer plus a J-beta primer mix. TCRdb passed the 5' RACE reads through MiXCR, listing each CDR3 protein once. The sample includes fewer than 950,000 distinct CDR3 sequences, 50% to 65% seen only once; the top ten take around 40%. Source material: blood. The receptors stem from a man older than 75 in good health.

The chain combines TRBV3-1 with TRBJ2-7, with unresolved D. This CDR3 contains 13 residues. V lost 2 bases and J lost 4, with 9 bases in between. Germline CDR1 is LGHDT and CDR2 is YNNKEL (reference sequence). DNA of the CDR3: TGTGCCAGCAGCCAATGGGGAAGGTACGAGCAGTACTTC. It codes for CASSQWGRYEQYF.

The chain combines TRBV12-3 or TRBV12-4 with TRBJ2-7, with D possibly matching TRBD2 (5 bases). The J call may be incorrect, as the DNA end agrees better with TRBJ2-5. This CDR3 spans 14 amino acids. CDR3 DNA sequence: TGTGCCAGCAGTGTCCTCAGCGGCGCGGGGACCCAGTACTTC. It translates to CASSVLSGAGTQYF.

This clonotype was counted once. This chain connects TRBV28 to TRBJ1-5, with D perhaps TRBD1 (6 bases). Trimming cost V 6 bases and J 3 bases, with 12 bases left between them. The CDR3 spans 14 residues. Germline V gene sequence: CDR1 MDHEN, CDR2 SYDVKM. The CDR3 loop reads CASRDGQPNQPQHF. The CDR3 region has the DNA TGTGCCAGCAGGGATGGACAGCCCAATCAGCCCCAGCATTTT.

The rearrangement links TRBV6-5 to TRBJ2-5; D may correspond to TRBD1 or TRBD2 (6 bases each). The J call is uncertain, as TRBJ2-7 better fits the DNA end. The CDR3 contains 16 residues. CDR1 is MNHEY, CDR2 SVGAGI, per germline. The CDR3 protein is CASSYFSGAKVYEQYF. The CDR3 DNA follows: TGTGCCAGCAGTTACTTCTCGGGGGCCAAAGTCTACGAGCAGTACTTC.

There are a few counts of this clonotype. The chain joins TRBV6-6 to TRBJ2-1, with 7 nucleotides matching TRBD2. This CDR3 spans 16 amino acids. From germline, CDR1 is MNHNY and CDR2 SVGAGI (reference sequence). Unmatched junction bases numbered 6, after V lost 4 bases and J lost 0 bases. CDR3 DNA sequence: TGTGCCAGCAGTTCCCTAGCGGAGAGCTCCTACAATGAGCAGTTCTTC. This sequence encodes CASSSLAESSYNEQFF.

This clonotype was picked up a small number of times. The V and J genes are TRBV20-1 and TRBJ1-2; no clear D. The V and J ends lost 3 bases and 5 bases respectively, with 13 bases between them. This CDR3 spans 13 amino acids. The V gene's germline CDR1 is DFQATT and CDR2 SNEGSKA (reference sequence). The CDR3 is CSASPREEYGYTF. The CDR3 DNA is TGCAGTGCTAGTCCGCGGGAGGAGTATGGCTACACCTTC.

The rearrangement joins TRBV11-2 to TRBJ2-7, with TRBD1 identical over 11 bases. Germline lookup yields CDR1 SGHAT and CDR2 FQNNGV. V dropped 4 bases and J dropped 5; count of bases not matched to a gene: 16. The CDR3 has 18 amino acids. The CDR3 DNA reads as TGTGCCAGCAGCTCCGGGACAGGGGGACTAGTTTACCCCCACGAGCAGTACTTC. Its protein is CASSSGTGGLVYPHEQYF.

This clonotype was seen a handful of times. The chain has TRBV30 and TRBJ2-3, with TRBD1 as a possible D gene (5 bases). The V and J ends lost 5 bases and 14 bases respectively, with 26 bases between them. Germline CDR1 reads GTSNPN; CDR2 reads SVGIG (reference sequence). CDR3 length: 14 amino acids. CDR3 in DNA: TGTGCCTGGCGCCGTGACAGTCGCCACAGATACGCGTATTTT. This translates into CAWRRDSRHRYAYF.

The gene calls are TRBV12-3 or TRBV12-4 and TRBJ2-7; 8 bases agree with TRBD2. The V and J ends lost 2 bases and 2 bases, in that order; junction bases with no gene match: 8. The CDR3 totals 16 residues. The CDR3, as DNA: TGTGCCAGCAGTTTAACTAGGACTAGCCTAACCTACGAGCAGTACTTC. Translated: CASSLTRTSLTYEQYF.

This clonotype was seen more than once but under ten times. The genes are TRBV20-1 and TRBJ2-5; 10 nucleotides align to TRBD2. From germline, CDR1 is DFQATT and CDR2 SNEGSKA (reference sequence). Losses at the gene ends were 6 bases for V and 2 bases for J; bases not matched to a gene: 12. This CDR3 contains 16 residues. The CDR3 sequence is CSASYEREGQQETQYF. As DNA, the CDR3 is TGCAGTGCAAGCTACGAGCGGGAGGGCCAACAAGAGACCCAGTACTTC.

The sample holds a few counts of this clonotype. The gene calls are TRBV29-1 and TRBJ1-4, with TRBD1 matching 12 bases. Germline loops: CDR1 SQVTM, CDR2 ANQGSEA. With V trimmed by 5 bases and J by 1 base, 5 bases remained unmatched. This CDR3 is 16 amino acids long. Written as DNA, the CDR3 is TGCAGCGTTTATGGGACAGGGGGCTTAACTAATGAAAAACTGTTTTTT. This sequence encodes CSVYGTGGLTNEKLFF. The variable domain in full, with the rest retrieved from reference TRBV29-1 and TRBJ1-4, is SAVISQKPSRDICQRGTSLTIQCQVDSQVTMMFWYRQQPGQSLTLIATANQGSEATYESGFVIDKFPISRPNLTFSTLTVSNMSPEDSSIYLCSVYGTGGLTNEKLFFGSGTQLSVL.

J is TRBJ2-3 and V is TRBV2; D uncertain. With 2 bases removed from V and 14 bases from J, the gap between germline ends came to 8 bases. Germline assignment: CDR1 SNHLY and CDR2 FYNNEI. The CDR3 contains 10 residues. The CDR3 region is CASSEINAYF. CDR3 nucleotide sequence: TGTGCCAGCAGTGAAATTAACGCGTATTTT.

The chain has TRBV3-1 and TRBJ2-1; 11 bases map to TRBD2. Per the germline V gene, CDR1 is LGHDT and CDR2 is YNNKEL (reference sequence). The V gene end was trimmed by 3 bases and the J gene end by 6 bases; junction bases not matched to a gene: 7. The CDR3 is 16 amino acids. The CDR3 DNA sequence: TGTGCCAGCAGCCAGCTCGGGACTAGCGGAGGCAATGAGCAGTTCTTC. Its translation is CASSQLGTSGGNEQFF.

The chain links TRBV20-1 to TRBJ2-3; D uncertain. Per the germline V gene, CDR1 is DFQATT and CDR2 is SNEGSKA (reference sequence). CDR3 size: 13 residues. Trimming removed 4 bases from V and 14 bases from J, with 22 bases in between. In nucleotides, the CDR3 is TGCAGTGCTAATTCTCGGACCTTAAGATACGCGTATTTT. Translated: CSANSRTLRYAYF.

The chain links TRBV6-1 to TRBJ2-7; 8 bases agree with TRBD2. There are 15 residues in the CDR3. V lost 2 bases and J lost 4; bases outside the gene matches: 7. Germline CDR1 MNHNS, CDR2 SASEGT. CDR3 region: CASSETGRAGYEQYF. CDR3 nucleotide sequence: TGTGCCAGCAGTGAAACCGGGAGGGCCGGGTACGAGCAGTACTTC.

The chain has TRBV6-2 or TRBV6-3 and TRBJ2-7, with 10 bases aligning to TRBD2. Germline lookup yields CDR1 MNHEY and CDR2 SVGEGT. Trimming at V came to 6 bases and at J to 0 bases, leaving 2 bases not matched to a gene. The CDR3 spans 14 residues. The CDR3: CASRRLAGSYEQYF. The CDR3 nucleotides are TGTGCCAGCAGGAGACTAGCGGGCTCCTACGAGCAGTACTTC.

This clonotype was observed a few times. This sequence joins TRBV5-1 and TRBJ2-7; perhaps TRBD1 as D (6 bases). CDR1 and CDR2 from the germline V gene are SGHRS and YFSETQ. V lost 1 base and J 1 base, leaving 12 bases between the germline ends. The CDR3 has 15 amino acids. The CDR3 reads CASSLSTGWSYEQYF. The CDR3 bases are TGCGCCAGCAGCTTGTCCACAGGGTGGTCCTACGAGCAGTACTTC.

The rearrangement joins TRBV24-1 to TRBJ1-5; a weak D match, TRBD1 (5 bases). Trimming cost V 4 bases and J 10 bases, with 19 bases left between them. The CDR3 runs to 15 residues. Germline V gene data show CDR1 as KGHDR and CDR2 as SFDVKD. The CDR3 nucleotides read TGTGCCACCAGTGACTCCGGGACGCTTTATGGTCCCCAGCATTTT. It codes for CATSDSGTLYGPQHF.

The V call is TRBV6-1, the J call TRBJ2-7; no clear D gene. V was trimmed by 5 bases and J by 2 bases, leaving 10 bases between them. Germline-derived CDR1 and CDR2 are MNHNS and SASEGT. CDR3 size: 13 residues. The CDR3 loop reads CASSTELTYEQYF. The CDR3 DNA is TGTGCCAGCAGTACCGAGTTAACCTACGAGCAGTACTTC.

To note about this clonotype: One junction end disagrees with the germline gene, perhaps due to a read error. This chain connects TRBV3-1 to TRBJ2-1; 9 bases fit TRBD2. This CDR3 is built from 15 residues. The germline V gene encodes CDR1 LGHDT and CDR2 YNNKEL (reference sequence). The CDR3 protein is CASSPLLAGTNEQIF. Written as DNA, the CDR3 is TGTGCCAGCAGCCCCCTCCTAGCGGGAACCAATGAGCAGATCTTC.

The rearrangement joins TRBV2 to TRBJ2-4; D might be TRBD1 (6 bases). The J call may not be correct, given that the DNA end is closer to TRBJ2-7. The V gene's germline CDR1 is SNHLY and CDR2 FYNNEI. This CDR3 spans 14 amino acids. CDR3 amino acids: CASSVLETGSEQYF. DNA of the CDR3: TGTGCCAGCAGTGTTTTGGAAACAGGGTCCGAGCAGTACTTC.

This clonotype was seen more than once but under ten times. The gene calls are TRBV4-1 and TRBJ2-7, with D perhaps matching TRBD1 (5 bases). The germline V gene has CDR1 MGHRA and CDR2 YSYEKL. This CDR3 comprises 18 residues. V shed 0 bases and J shed 4 bases, with 22 bases lying between them. CDR3 nucleotide sequence: TGCGCCAGCAGCCAAGAGTTTTCGAGGTTGGCAGGGTTGTACGAGCAGTACTTC. Translation gives CASSQEFSRLAGLYEQYF.

This clonotype was detected many times. V usage is TRBV5-1 and J usage is TRBJ2-7; D is unresolved. V lost 1 base and J 3 bases, leaving 5 bases between the germline ends. Germline V gene sequence: CDR1 SGHRS, CDR2 YFSETQ. The CDR3 runs 12 residues. CDR3 nucleotide sequence: TGCGCCAGCAGCTTGAATCTCTACGAGCAGTACTTC. It codes for CASSLNLYEQYF. Full variable domain (missing parts from reference TRBV5-1 and TRBJ2-7): KAGVTQTPRYLIKTRGQQVTLSCSPISGHRSVSWYQQTPGQGLQFLFEYFSETQRNKGNFPGRFSGRQFSNSRSEMNVSTLELGDSALYLCASSLNLYEQYFGPGTRLTVT.

This sequence joins TRBV27 and TRBJ2-3; 9 bases agree with TRBD2. V lost 5 bases and J lost 7; bases outside the gene matches: 13. Germline V lookup: CDR1 MNHEY, CDR2 SMNVEV (reference sequence). CDR3 length equals 16 residues. This CDR3 reads CASSPRHSGSLNTQYF. The CDR3 DNA follows: TGTGCCAGCAGTCCACGTCATAGCGGGAGTTTAAATACGCAGTATTTT.